Listed here are 21 T cell receptor beta chains from one sample, sequenced in a study of T cell repertoires in cytomegalovirus infection. TCRdb re-called the reads with MiXCR, one entry per CDR3 protein. The sample records 500,000 to 600,000 distinct CDR3 sequences, about 15% being singletons. Source material: CD8+ T cells from PBMCs. The receptor set was obtained from a human donor in good health (CMV status not recorded). Some clones in this sample may be carry-over from other donors' samples.

Many counts were recorded for this clonotype. This sequence joins TRBV7-3 and TRBJ2-1, with 8 bases matching TRBD1. In germline, CDR1 is SGHTA, CDR2 FQGTGA. CDR3 length equals 15 residues. V lost 5 bases and J lost 6; bases outside the gene matches: 9. In DNA, the CDR3 is TGTGCCAGCAGCCTAGGACAGGGATGGGGCAATGAGCAGTTCTTC. It translates to CASSLGQGWGNEQFF.

The gene calls are TRBV6-6 and TRBJ2-7, with a possible D match to TRBD2 (6 bases). V was shortened by 0 bases and J by 1 base, with 10 bases between the two germline ends. Germline V lookup: CDR1 MNHNY, CDR2 SVGAGI (reference sequence). The CDR3 is 15 amino acids. The CDR3 region is CASSYSAGTSYEQYF. The CDR3 nucleotides read TGTGCCAGCAGTTACTCGGCGGGGACTTCCTACGAGCAGTACTTC.

This rearrangement joins TRBV6-6 to TRBJ2-1, with D perhaps matching TRBD2 (7 bases). Germline CDR1 is MNHNY and CDR2 is SVGAGI (reference sequence). This CDR3 comprises 17 residues. V was pared by 0 bases and J by 7 bases, with 19 bases between. The CDR3 loop is CASSYSPGGRGGNEQFF. The CDR3 DNA reads TGTGCCAGCAGTTACTCGCCCGGGGGGAGGGGGGGGAATGAGCAGTTCTTC.

The V and J genes are TRBV29-1 and TRBJ2-7; unclear D gene. Germline assignment: CDR1 SQVTM and CDR2 ANQGSEA. The V and J ends lost 2 bases and 4 bases respectively, with 12 bases between them. The CDR3 totals 13 residues. Here the CDR3 DNA reads TGCAGCGTTGAACTGGATACACCTTACGAGCAGTACTTC. Translating gives CSVELDTPYEQYF.

Ten or more counts support this clonotype. The rearrangement joins TRBV12-3 or TRBV12-4 to TRBJ1-2; perhaps TRBD1 as D (5 bases). The CDR3 spans 16 residues. V was cut by 4 bases and J by 0 bases, with 15 bases left in between. The CDR3 DNA sequence: TGTGCCAGCAGTTACCTTGACAGCCTGCCTAACTATGGCTACACCTTC. Protein sequence: CASSYLDSLPNYGYTF.

This clonotype was detected ten times or more. The rearrangement links TRBV5-6 to TRBJ2-1; TRBD1 matches 10 bases. Germline V CDR1 and CDR2: SGHDT, YYEEEE. This CDR3 spans 19 amino acids. V was clipped by 0 bases and J by 0 bases; unmatched bases: 9. The CDR3 DNA sequence: TGTGCCAGCAGCTTGGGGGGACAGGGGCTATCCTTCTCCTACAATGAGCAGTTCTTC. Amino acid sequence: CASSLGGQGLSFSYNEQFF.

The rearrangement joins TRBV27 to TRBJ1-5; TRBD1 matches at 10 bases. CDR3 size: 15 residues. V trimming: 4 bases; J trimming: 6 bases; junction bases outside the gene matches: 6. CDR1 and CDR2 from the germline V gene are MNHEY and SMNVEV (reference sequence). CDR3 bases: TGTGCCAGCAGTTCCGGGACAGGGGCGGGTCAGCCCCAGCATTTT. It translates to CASSSGTGAGQPQHF.

This clonotype was detected many times. V gene TRBV5-6 combines with J gene TRBJ1-1, with a possible D match to TRBD1 (5 bases). Germline lookup yields CDR1 SGHDT and CDR2 YYEEEE. V was shortened by 4 bases and J by 7 bases, with 26 bases between the two germline ends. The CDR3 loop spans 17 amino acids. Written as DNA, the CDR3 is TGTGCCAGCAGCCCACCCGCCCCGGACATCCTGACTCTTGAAGCTTTCTTT. This codes for CASSPPAPDILTLEAFF.

The V and J genes are TRBV27 and TRBJ1-6, with TRBD1 matching over 8 bases. J was trimmed by 6 bases and V by 5 bases; bases with no gene match: 3. CDR1 is MNHEY and CDR2 is SMNVEV in the germline V gene (reference sequence). There are 14 residues in the CDR3. The CDR3 here is CASSLQGVNSPLHF. CDR3 nucleotide sequence: TGTGCCAGCAGTCTACAGGGGGTTAATTCACCCCTCCACTTT.

This sequence joins TRBV5-1 and TRBJ1-2; the D is unclear. The CDR3 is made up of 15 amino acids. V lost 0 bases and J 0 bases, leaving 9 bases between the germline ends. CDR1 and CDR2 (germline): SGHRS, YFSETQ. The CDR3 DNA sequence: TGCGCCAGCAGCTTGGAGGCCCCAGCTAACTATGGCTACACCTTC. It is translated as CASSLEAPANYGYTF. Complete variable domain (other parts from reference TRBV5-1 and TRBJ1-2): KAGVTQTPRYLIKTRGQQVTLSCSPISGHRSVSWYQQTPGQGLQFLFEYFSETQRNKGNFPGRFSGRQFSNSRSEMNVSTLELGDSALYLCASSLEAPANYGYTFGSGTRLTVV.

This clonotype came up many times. The gene calls are TRBV7-9 and TRBJ2-7; no definite D call. Germline V gene sequence: CDR1 SEHNR, CDR2 FQNEAQ (reference sequence). The CDR3 runs to 14 residues. With 5 bases removed from V and 7 bases from J, the gap between germline ends came to 18 bases. The CDR3 here is CASSRDTLLGEQYF. The CDR3 nucleotides are TGTGCCAGCAGCCGCGATACGCTCTTGGGGGAGCAGTACTTC. Together with reference TRBV7-9 and TRBJ2-7, the CDR3 gives the full variable domain: DTGVSQNPRHKITKRGQNVTFRCDPISEHNRLYWYRQTLGQGPEFLTYFQNEAQLEKSRLLSDRFSAERPKGSFSTLEIQRTEQGDSAMYLCASSRDTLLGEQYFGPGTRLTVT.

The chain couples TRBV19 to TRBJ1-1; D is possibly TRBD1 (6 bases). CDR3 length: 15 residues. Germline V CDR1 and CDR2: LNHDA, SQIVND (reference sequence). V gave up 4 bases and J gave up 4 bases, with 16 bases separating them. CDR3 nucleotides: TGTGCCAGTAGTACCGACCAAGAAGGGGGCACTGAAGCTTTCTTT. Translating it yields CASSTDQEGGTEAFF.

This chain joins TRBV5-4 and TRBJ2-5, with D perhaps TRBD2 (6 bases). Germline-derived CDR1 and CDR2 are SGHNT and YYREEE (reference sequence). Trimming stripped 2 bases from V and 2 bases from J, with 10 bases between. The CDR3 has 14 residues. CDR3 sequence reads: CASSFPGVQETQYF. The CDR3 DNA reads as TGTGCCAGCAGCTTTCCGGGAGTACAAGAGACCCAGTACTTC.

This sequence joins TRBV11-2 and TRBJ1-6; TRBD1 might be the D (5 bases). Trimming shortened V by 3 bases and J by 8 bases, and 14 bases separated the two germline ends. Germline CDR1 and CDR2: SGHAT and FQNNGV. This CDR3 comprises 15 residues. The CDR3 here is CASSLTYRSDSPLHF. CDR3 in DNA: TGTGCCAGCAGCTTGACTTACAGGTCTGATTCACCCCTCCACTTT. The full variable domain, its missing parts supplied by reference TRBV11-2 and TRBJ1-6, is EAGVAQSPRYKIIEKRQSVAFWCNPISGHATLYWYQQILGQGPKLLIQFQNNGVVDDSQLPKDRFSAERLKGVDSTLKIQPAKLEDSAVYLCASSLTYRSDSPLHFGNGTRLTVT.

The V call is TRBV30, the J call TRBJ1-6; 8 bases match TRBD1. CDR1 is GTSNPN and CDR2 is SVGIG in the germline V gene (reference sequence). With V trimmed by 1 base and J by 7 bases, 0 bases remained unmatched. There are 13 residues in the CDR3. The DNA of the CDR3 is TGTGCCTGGAGTGGGGACAGGAATTCACCCCTCCACTTT. It is translated as CAWSGDRNSPLHF.

This clonotype was counted at least ten times. The junction and the germline gene differ at one end; a read error may be behind it. The J gene is TRBJ1-1, the V gene TRBV7-7, with D unclear. This CDR3 is 14 amino acids long. Germline CDR1 reads SSHAT; CDR2 reads FNYEAQ (reference sequence). DNA for the CDR3: TGTGCTAGCAGCCCCCTCGCCCGGGACACTGAAGCTTTCTTT. This codes for CASSPLARDTEAFF.

Only a few counts were recorded for this clonotype. J is TRBJ1-2 and V is TRBV7-9; perhaps TRBD1 as D (5 bases). Germline values: CDR1 SEHNR, CDR2 FQNEAQ (reference sequence). This CDR3 region has 13 residues. Trimming took 1 base from V and 8 from J, leaving 11 bases between them. CDR3 in DNA: TGTGCCAGCAGCTTAGGTCTCAGGGAGGGCTACACCTTC. It is translated as CASSLGLREGYTF.

For this clonotype: The conserved closing phenylalanine or tryptophan is absent in this CDR3, likely reflecting a read error. The rearrangement links TRBV11-1 to TRBJ2-1, with TRBD2 matching over 9 bases. Per the germline V gene, CDR1 is SGHAT and CDR2 is FQDESV (reference sequence). V was clipped by 1 base and J by 3 bases; unmatched bases: 10. This CDR3 region has 18 residues. As DNA, the CDR3 is TGTGCCAGCAGCTTAGAACTCTGGCGGGGGGGCGGCTACAATGAGCAGTTCTTA. Encoded protein: CASSLELWRGGGYNEQFL.

This clonotype was detected many times. The chain links TRBV11-2 to TRBJ2-1, with D uncertain. Germline CDR1 is SGHAT and CDR2 is FQNNGV. The V gene lost 1 base and the J gene lost 5 bases, with 6 bases spanning the gap. The CDR3 is 13 residues long. DNA for the CDR3: TGTGCCAGCAGCTTAGGATTCAACAATGAGCAGTTCTTC. Its translation is CASSLGFNNEQFF. Looking up the rest from reference TRBV11-2 and TRBJ2-1 gives the full variable domain: EAGVAQSPRYKIIEKRQSVAFWCNPISGHATLYWYQQILGQGPKLLIQFQNNGVVDDSQLPKDRFSAERLKGVDSTLKIQPAKLEDSAVYLCASSLGFNNEQFFGPGTRLTVL.

The chain has TRBV28 and TRBJ1-4, with 10 nucleotides matching TRBD1. CDR3 length: 15 residues. Germline CDR1 and CDR2: MDHEN and SYDVKM. J gave up 7 bases and V 1 base, and 3 bases lay outside the gene matches. CDR3 sequence: CASSLLGTGAEKLFF. The CDR3 bases are TGTGCCAGCAGTTTATTGGGGACAGGGGCTGAAAAACTGTTTTTT. Full variable domain (outside the CDR3, taken from reference TRBV28 and TRBJ1-4): DVKVTQSSRYLVKRTGEKVFLECVQDMDHENMFWYRQDPGLGLRLIYFSYDVKMKEKGDIPEGYSVSREKKERFSLILESASTNQTSMYLCASSLLGTGAEKLFFGSGTQLSVL.

The table lists this clonotype with many counts. The V call is TRBV11-2, the J call TRBJ2-3; 10 bases agree with TRBD2. Germline V lookup: CDR1 SGHAT, CDR2 FQNNGV. The CDR3 length is 19 residues. Losses at the gene ends were 5 bases for V and 2 bases for J; bases not matched to a gene: 16. The CDR3 spells CASSLEYGAGGRDTDTQYF. The CDR3 coding sequence is TGTGCCAGCAGCCTCGAATATGGAGCGGGGGGGAGGGACACAGATACGCAGTATTTT.